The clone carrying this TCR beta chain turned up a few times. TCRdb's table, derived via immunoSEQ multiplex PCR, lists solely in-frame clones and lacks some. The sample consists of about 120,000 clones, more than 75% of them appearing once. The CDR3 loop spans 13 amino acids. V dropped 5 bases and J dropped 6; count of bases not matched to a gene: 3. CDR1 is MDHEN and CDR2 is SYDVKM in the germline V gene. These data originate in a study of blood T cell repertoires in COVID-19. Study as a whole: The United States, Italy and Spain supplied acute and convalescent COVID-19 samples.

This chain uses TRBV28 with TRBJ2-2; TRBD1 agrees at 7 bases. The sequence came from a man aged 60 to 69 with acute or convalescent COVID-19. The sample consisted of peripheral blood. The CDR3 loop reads CASSPTGSGELFF. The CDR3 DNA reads TGTGCCAGCAGTCCGACAGGGTCCGGGGAGCTGTTTTTT.